In its sample, the clone carrying this T cell receptor beta chain was seen a few times. Amplification targeted TCR beta CDR3 regions from RNA transcripts. The HTBI primer set was used in a first-round RT-PCR of the TCR CDR3. MiXCR was run by TCRdb on the multiplex PCR reads, yielding one entry per CDR3 protein. Here the sample spans hundreds of thousands of distinct CDR3 sequences, about 38% being singletons. This CDR3 has 12 amino acids. The V end lost 1 base, the J end lost 11 bases, and 12 bases lay between the germline ends. Germline CDR1 and CDR2: SEHNR and FQNEAQ (reference sequence). Diagnoses rested on clinical symptoms, serum thyroxine and TRAb, thyroid ultrasound and orbital computed tomography. This record belongs to a study of T cells in Graves' hyperthyroidism and ophthalmopathy.

The chain employs TRBV7-9 and TRBJ2-7; D may match TRBD1 or TRBD2 (5 bases each). The sequencing input was blood. The receptor was isolated from a man between 18 and 29 years old with Graves' hyperthyroidism. The CDR3 DNA is TGTGCCAGCAGCTTAGAAGGGACCCCCGAGTACTTC. It yields the protein CASSLEGTPEYF.